This T cell receptor (beta chain) was found in a study of T cell responses to AZD1222 COVID-19 vaccine. Whole-study results and caveats: Repertoire sampling happened only post peak T cell response. Baseline serostatus was positive in only six AZD1222 recipients. Spike regions recognized by vaccine-associated CD4 TCRs spanned the protein, led by 160-218 and 743-854.

On this clone: The antigen is not known.

The method was immunoSEQ multiplex PCR; TCRdb's version includes in-frame clones alone and lacks a portion of them. This sample has about 110,000 clones, with about nine tenths found just once. Second-dose groups at about 4 or about 12 weeks were pooled. The source material was peripheral blood, sampled 28 days after the second AZD1222 dose. The receptor's source is an adult who received the AZD1222 COVID-19 vaccine.

The CDR3 loop reads CASSLEGVNSPLHF. The CDR3 DNA sequence: TGCGCCAGCAGCTTGGAAGGGGTGAATTCACCCCTCCACTTT. V is TRBV5-1 and J is TRBJ1-6, with D possibly matching TRBD1 (5 bases). Trimming took off 0 bases at V and 7 bases at J, with 8 bases between the two ends. The CDR3 sequence is 14 residues long. The germline V gene encodes CDR1 SGHRS and CDR2 YFSETQ.